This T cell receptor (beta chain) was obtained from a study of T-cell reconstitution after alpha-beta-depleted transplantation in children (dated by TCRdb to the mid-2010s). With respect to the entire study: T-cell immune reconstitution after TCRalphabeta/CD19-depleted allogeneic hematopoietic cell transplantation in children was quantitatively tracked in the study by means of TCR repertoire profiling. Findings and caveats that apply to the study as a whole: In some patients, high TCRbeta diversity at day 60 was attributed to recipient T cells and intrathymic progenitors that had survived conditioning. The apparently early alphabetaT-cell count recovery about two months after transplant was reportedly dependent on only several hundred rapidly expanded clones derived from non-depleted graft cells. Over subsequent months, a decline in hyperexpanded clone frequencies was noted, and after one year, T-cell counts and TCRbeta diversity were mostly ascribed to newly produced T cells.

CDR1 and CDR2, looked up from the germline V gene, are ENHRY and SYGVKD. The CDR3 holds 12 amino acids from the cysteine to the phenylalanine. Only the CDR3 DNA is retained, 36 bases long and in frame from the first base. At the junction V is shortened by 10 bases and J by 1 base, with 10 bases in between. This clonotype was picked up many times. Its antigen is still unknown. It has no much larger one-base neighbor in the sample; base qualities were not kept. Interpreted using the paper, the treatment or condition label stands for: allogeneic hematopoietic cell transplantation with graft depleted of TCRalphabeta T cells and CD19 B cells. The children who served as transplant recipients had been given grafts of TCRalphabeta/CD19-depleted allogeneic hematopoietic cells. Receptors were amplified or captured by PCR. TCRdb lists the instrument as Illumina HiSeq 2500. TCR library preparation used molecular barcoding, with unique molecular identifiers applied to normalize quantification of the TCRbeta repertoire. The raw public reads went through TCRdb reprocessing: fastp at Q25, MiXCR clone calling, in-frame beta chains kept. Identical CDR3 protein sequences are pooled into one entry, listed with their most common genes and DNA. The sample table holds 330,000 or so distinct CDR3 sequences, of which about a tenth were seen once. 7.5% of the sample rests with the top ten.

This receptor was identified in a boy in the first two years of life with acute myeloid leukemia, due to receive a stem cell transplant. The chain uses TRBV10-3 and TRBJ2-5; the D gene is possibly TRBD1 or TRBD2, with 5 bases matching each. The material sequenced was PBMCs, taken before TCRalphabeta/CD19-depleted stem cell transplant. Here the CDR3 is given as CATGTLQETQYF. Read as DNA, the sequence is TGTGCCACCGGGACGCTCCAAGAGACCCAGTACTTC.